This T cell receptor beta chain derives from a study of blood T cell repertoires in COVID-19. J was trimmed by 4 bases and V by 1 base; bases with no gene match: 5. The CDR3 loop spans 15 amino acids. CDR1 and CDR2 from the germline V gene are SGHKS and YYEKEE (reference sequence). In the authors' methods: Amplification of reference gene primers provided the estimated nucleated cell counts. Only in-frame clones appear in the TCRdb table, and some are missing; sequencing was by immunoSEQ multiplex PCR. The D gene and trimming were derived from the DNA, and the V and J assignments and clone size from that table. The table has approximately 120,000 clones, approximately 90% seen once.

The specimen was peripheral blood. This chain links TRBV5-5 with TRBJ1-2; TRBD1 matches at 9 bases. The source of this sequence is a human donor in a cohort sampled during active COVID-19. DNA of the CDR3: TGTGCCAGCAGCTTGAGTGGGACAGGGTCCTATGGCTACACCTTC. It yields the protein CASSLSGTGSYGYTF.